The clone carrying this TCR beta chain was detected only once. This record belongs to a study of tumor T cells in aggressive B-cell lymphoma. Germline V lookup: CDR1 KGHSH, CDR2 LQKENI. After removal of 3 bases from V and 3 bases from J, the junction contained 3 bases not matched to a gene. The CDR3 contains 15 residues. Sequencing was performed with immunoSEQ multiplex PCR; in TCRdb, only in-frame clones are kept and a portion is missing. Of some 3,000 clones in the sample, 70% to 90% were seen once. The rearrangement uses TRBV18 and TRBJ2-7, with 12 bases identical to TRBD1. This receptor was identified in an adult with diffuse large B cell lymphoma. Some clones in this sample may be carry-over from other donors' samples. The sequencing input was tumor tissue. The CDR3 DNA reads TGTGCCAGCTCACCGGGGACAGGGGGCAACTACGAGCAGTACTTC. It codes for CASSPGTGGNYEQYF.